The clone carrying this T cell receptor beta chain showed up just once. These data originate in a study of blood T cell repertoires in COVID-19. Profiled with immunoSEQ multiplex PCR; TCRdb holds only in-frame clones, not every one. The repertoire has 240,000 or so clones, 88% of them found once; the top ten carry 0.65% to 0.95%. The CDR3 is 14 amino acids. V was cut by 0 bases and J by 3 bases, with 10 bases left in between. Germline V gene lookup returns CDR1 SGHRS and CDR2 YFSETQ. The sequence was collected from a woman under 40 with acute or convalescent COVID-19. The chain employs TRBV5-1 and TRBJ2-7; D unclear. Material: peripheral blood. The CDR3 nucleotides are TGCGCCAGCAGCTTGGCCCTTTCTAACTACGAGCAGTACTTC. It specifies CASSLALSNYEQYF.